This passage covers 12 T cell receptor beta chains from one sample sequenced in a study of Ad26.COV2.S vaccination and SARS-CoV-2 variants. Produced via immunoSEQ multiplex PCR; TCRdb's table is partial and in-frame only. Of about 260,000 clones listed, around nine tenths are singletons. Treatment given: approximately 18 received Ad26.COV2.S at low or high dose, single or two shots; 5 received placebo; per-sample allocation not given. Each sample was drawn 63 days after the first injection (of vaccine or placebo). Sequences were derived from peripheral blood, sampled in a trial of Ad26.COV2.S vaccine versus placebo. These receptors all come from a person between 18 and 60 years old who received the Ad26.COV2.S COVID-19 vaccine or a placebo.

The gene calls are TRBV6-2 or TRBV6-3 and TRBJ2-3; 9 bases are a match to TRBD2. Per the germline V gene, CDR1 is MNHEY and CDR2 is SVGEGT. This CDR3 contains 19 residues. With 0 bases clipped from V and 3 bases from J, the junction kept 13 bases outside the gene matches. The CDR3 sequence: CASSYSAILSGSGTDTQYF. The CDR3 DNA follows: TGTGCCAGCAGTTACTCGGCCATCCTTAGCGGGAGCGGGACAGATACGCAGTATTTT.

V gene TRBV27 combines with J gene TRBJ2-5; tentatively, D is TRBD2 (7 bases). The CDR3 extends over 15 amino acids. Between the trimmed V and J ends, which lost 3 bases and 5 bases, there was a span of 16 bases. CDR1 and CDR2 from the germline V gene are MNHEY and SMNVEV (reference sequence). CDR3 residues: CASSFSGRGVETQYF. The DNA for the CDR3 is TGTGCCAGCAGTTTTAGTGGGAGGGGGGTGGAGACCCAGTACTTC.

The chain recombines TRBV11-2 with TRBJ1-6; D gene unclear. CDR3 length: 15 amino acids. CDR1 is SGHAT and CDR2 is FQNNGV in the germline V gene. Trimming removed 5 bases from V and 10 bases from J, with 18 bases in between. The CDR3 loop is CASSLQSDPGSPLHF. CDR3 DNA sequence: TGTGCCAGCAGCCTCCAGTCTGATCCAGGATCACCCCTCCACTTT.

The chain links TRBV20-1 to TRBJ2-3; D is unclear. The CDR3 totals 11 residues. Trimming removed 6 bases from V and 9 bases from J, with 13 bases in between. Germline loops: CDR1 DFQATT, CDR2 SNEGSKA (reference sequence). CDR3 residues: CSASESRTQYF. The CDR3 DNA sequence: TGCAGTGCCAGTGAGTCAAGAACGCAGTATTTT.

The V call is TRBV5-5, the J call TRBJ2-2; D tentatively reads TRBD1 or TRBD2 (5 bases each). Per the germline V gene, CDR1 is SGHKS and CDR2 is YYEKEE (reference sequence). Trimming took 4 bases from V and 2 from J, leaving 15 bases between them. This CDR3 comprises 16 residues. In DNA form, the CDR3 reads TGTGCCAGCAGCAATTTAGTGAGGGGCAACACCGGGGAGCTGTTTTTT. It translates to CASSNLVRGNTGELFF.

The DNA of the CDR3 is TGTGCCAGAAGCGCCTCCGGGACAGGGAATGAAAAACTGTTTTTT. The encoded protein is CARSASGTGNEKLFF. The chain employs TRBV5-3 and TRBJ1-4; 9 bases fit TRBD1. TRBV5-3 is given ORF status, its function remaining uncertain. The CDR3 is made up of 15 amino acids. Losses at the gene ends were 4 bases for V and 5 bases for J; bases not matched to a gene: 6.

The V gene is TRBV3-1 (or the pseudogene TRBV3-2), the J gene TRBJ2-5, with 7 nucleotides matching TRBD1. CDR3 length: 13 residues. Germline CDR1 LGHDT, CDR2 YNNKEL (reference sequence). J was trimmed by 4 bases and V by 2 bases; bases with no gene match: 1. In DNA form, the CDR3 reads TGTGCCAGCAGCCAAAAGGGGGCAGAGACCCAGTACTTC. Protein sequence: CASSQKGAETQYF.

The chain employs TRBV7-2 and TRBJ2-1, with D possibly TRBD2 on 5 matching bases. The V gene lost 5 bases and the J gene lost 3 bases, with 20 bases spanning the gap. Germline V gene data show CDR1 as SGHTA and CDR2 as FQGNSA. There are 17 residues in the CDR3. The CDR3 DNA reads TGTGCCAGCAGCGCACACCCGAGGGAGATTAACTACAATGAGCAGTTCTTC. Translating it yields CASSAHPREINYNEQFF.

This sequence joins TRBV18 and TRBJ1-5; D unclear. CDR3 length equals 15 residues. Germline CDR1 KGHSH, CDR2 LQKENI. V lost 3 bases, J lost 2 bases, and 11 bases lay in between. The CDR3, as DNA: TGTGCCAGCTCACCCATCGGCGAGGGCAATCAGCCCCAGCATTTT. Its protein product is CASSPIGEGNQPQHF.

The chain joins TRBV5-5 to TRBJ2-5, with TRBD2 matching 8 bases. Germline V lookup: CDR1 SGHKS, CDR2 YYEKEE (reference sequence). This CDR3 has 15 amino acids. V lost 0 bases, J lost 2 bases, and 3 bases stayed unmatched. The CDR3 loop is CASSLAGGGQETQYF. The CDR3 region has the DNA TGTGCCAGCAGCTTGGCGGGAGGGGGACAAGAGACCCAGTACTTC.

This chain uses TRBV7-8 with TRBJ2-5; 9 bases map to TRBD1. The germline gives CDR1 SGHVS, CDR2 FQNEAQ. V lost 5 bases and J lost 5; bases outside the gene matches: 9. The CDR3 extends over 15 amino acids. The CDR3 protein is CASSPSPGQGETQYF. CDR3 DNA: TGTGCCAGCAGCCCCAGCCCCGGACAGGGGGAGACCCAGTACTTC. The full variable domain, rest sourced from reference TRBV7-8 and TRBJ2-5, is GAGVSQSPRYKVAKRGQDVALRCDPISGHVSLFWYQQALGQGPEFLTYFQNEAQLDKSGLPSDRFFAERPEGSVSTLKIQRTQQEDSAVYLCASSPSPGQGETQYFGPGTRLLVL.

With regard to this clone: The same CDR3 also results from other DNA sequences found in this sample. The J gene is TRBJ1-5, the V gene TRBV27; the D is unclear. The CDR3 covers 14 residues. The V gene lost 0 bases and the J gene lost 1 base, with 4 bases spanning the gap. The germline V gene encodes CDR1 MNHEY and CDR2 SMNVEV (reference sequence). CDR3 loop: CASSLSGSNQPQHF. The DNA for the CDR3 is TGTGCCAGCAGTTTATCAGGGAGCAATCAGCCCCAGCATTTT.